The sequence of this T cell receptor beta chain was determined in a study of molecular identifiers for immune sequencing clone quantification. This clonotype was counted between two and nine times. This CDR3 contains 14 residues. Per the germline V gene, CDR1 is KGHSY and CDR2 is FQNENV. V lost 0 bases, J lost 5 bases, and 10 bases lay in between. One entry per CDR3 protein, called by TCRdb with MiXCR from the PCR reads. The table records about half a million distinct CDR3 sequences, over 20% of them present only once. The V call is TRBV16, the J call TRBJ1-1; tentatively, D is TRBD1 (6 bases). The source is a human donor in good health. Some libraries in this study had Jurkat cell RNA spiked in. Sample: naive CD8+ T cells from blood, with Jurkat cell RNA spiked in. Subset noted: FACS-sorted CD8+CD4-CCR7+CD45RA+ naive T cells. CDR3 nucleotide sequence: TGTGCCAGCAGCCAATCTCAGGGGAGGACTGAAGCTTTCTTT. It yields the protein CASSQSQGRTEAFF. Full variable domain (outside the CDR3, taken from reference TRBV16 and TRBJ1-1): GEEVAQTPKHLVRGEGQKAKLYCAPIKGHSYVFWYQQVLKNEFKFLISFQNENVFDETGMPKERFSAKCLPNSPCSLEIQATKLEDSAVYFCASSQSQGRTEAFFGQGTRLTVV.